The clone carrying this T cell receptor (beta chain) was seen only a few times. After removal of 3 bases from V and 7 bases from J, the junction contained 12 bases not matched to a gene. The CDR3 contains 15 residues. CDR1 and CDR2 (germline): SGDLS, YYNGEE. As processed by the authors: Amplification of reference gene primers provided the estimated nucleated cell counts. The data were produced by immunoSEQ multiplex PCR, yet TCRdb's version contains in-frame clones alone and is incomplete. V and J calls and clone size are given by that table; D and trimming were obtained from the DNA. The table includes about 98,000 clones, around nine tenths detected once. This sample was included in a study of blood T cell repertoires in COVID-19. Overall study context: COVID-19 samples, acute and convalescent, were from the United States, Italy and Spain.

The sample consisted of peripheral blood. The receptor comes from a man aged 50 or older with acute or convalescent COVID-19. The chain carries TRBV9 and TRBJ1-2, with TRBD1 matching 7 bases. The CDR3 DNA sequence: TGTGCCAGCAGCGACCCACAGGGGAGTAGGTCTGGCTACACCTTC. Translating it yields CASSDPQGSRSGYTF.